This TCR beta chain was sequenced for a study of post-analysis software for immune sequencing data (dated by TCRdb to the mid-2010s). In terms of the full investigation: Recorded disease courses included relapsing-remitting, secondary progressive and progressive-relapsing multiple sclerosis, with some patients lacking subtype annotation. The patient repertoires were set against about 12 previously published healthy control repertoires from donors whose ages ranged from roughly 6 to 27 years. A subset of samples was prepared in parallel using single-end sample barcoding, then pooled and co-amplified after Illumina adapter ligation.

Comments on this clonotype: Its antigen remains unidentified. Base qualities are not at hand, and no much larger clone is one base apart.

The study at large found these results: Compared with controls, multiple sclerosis patients had significantly lower normalized Chao1 diversity, a finding suggesting substantial peripheral T-cell clonal expansion. When samples were clustered directly using the F measure, samples prepared in the same batch co-clustered strongly, which prompted a batch-effect correction. The control group was slightly older than the multiple sclerosis patient group. Significantly higher frequencies in patients than in controls were found for five or six TRBV segments, including TRBV5-6, TRBV5-1 and TRBV20-1.

Receptor amplification or capture employed PCR. Instrument on record: Illumina HiSeq 2500. Unique molecular identifiers were incorporated into TCR beta cDNA libraries to reduce PCR and sequencing biases. Every 1 to 10 million input T cells yielded approximately 500,000 cDNA molecules, meaning each molecule approximated one T cell. Patient libraries were prepared and sequenced with the same protocol used for the earlier healthy control dataset. Within a given batch, samples were prepared together, multiplexed and sequenced on the same HiSeq lane. On the authors' methods: MIGEC handled the raw barcoded reads, throwing out single-read molecular identifier groups before consensus assembly and CDR3 extraction. VDJtools was used for post-analysis of the clonotype tables, with diversity normalized by down-sampling every dataset to the smallest sample size. In repertoire overlap clustering, CDR3 amino acid sequences, but not nucleotide sequences, were matched to correct batch-related cross-sample contamination. TCRdb applied fastp at Q25 and MiXCR to the public reads, then kept only in-frame beta chains. Rows are combined by CDR3 protein, so each entry shows the most common genes and DNA. For this entry, the V and J calls and clone size follow TCRdb and not the study's own pipeline. A total of approximately 360,000 distinct CDR3 sequences appear in this sample, less than 35% of them only once. Together, the top ten hold around an eighth of the sample.

TCR beta repertoires were profiled from peripheral blood of over 10 young patients with multiple sclerosis to demonstrate the VDJtools post-analysis software. The patients with multiple sclerosis were children and adolescents between roughly 6 and 17 years of age. V gives up 6 bases and J gives up 4 bases, and the segment between their germline ends measures 15 bases. Including cysteine and phenylalanine, the CDR3 has 14 amino acids. Just the 42-base CDR3 DNA is kept, in frame starting at base 1. For CDR1 and CDR2, the germline V gene (reference sequence) lists MNHEY and SMNVEV. The receptor's source is a girl between 5 and 17 years old with multiple sclerosis. Sequenced: blood. Rearrangement joined TRBV27 to TRBJ2-5; TRBD1 is a weak D gene call, 6 bases matching. CDR3 protein: CASSPDTGTETQYF. The DNA sequence follows: TGTGCCAGCAGCCCCGACACAGGGACAGAGACCCAGTACTTC.